This TCR beta chain was captured in a study of T cell responses to AZD1222 COVID-19 vaccine. Study summary: Analyses pooled second doses at about 4 or about 12 weeks. Study findings and constraints: Reportedly, close to half of spike-specific TCRs are directed against unmutated variant regions. Vaccination with two AZD1222 doses was followed by a rise in Spike-specific TCR breadth and depth.

The CDR3 sequence is 20 residues long. Trimming cost V 1 base and J 0 bases, with 24 bases left between them. Germline assignment: CDR1 SGHVS and CDR2 FQNEAQ. Clones were sequenced by immunoSEQ multiplex PCR, and TCRdb holds only the in-frame ones, with some missing. The table records 100,000 to 150,000 clones, over 70% of them present only once. This clone has just one count. Its antigen is undetermined. The receptor was derived from an adult in good health. Sequencing was performed on peripheral blood, taken on day 0 of AZD1222 vaccination. This chain connects TRBV7-8 to TRBJ1-1; a weak D match, TRBD1 (6 bases). The DNA of the CDR3 is TGTGCCAGCAGCTTAGTAGGGACACTCGGAGCTAAGCCCATGAACACTGAAGCTTTCTTT. Translating gives CASSLVGTLGAKPMNTEAFF.